This passage covers 20 T cell receptor beta chains from one sample sequenced in a study of read filtering for tumor transcriptome and immune sequencing. From about 400 ng of RNA, a library with molecular barcoded alpha/delta and beta/gamma adaptors was made. TCRdb called the reads again in MiXCR, with one record for every CDR3 protein. The sample contains around 130,000 distinct CDR3 sequences, over 10% of which appear only once. Sequencing was carried out using a population of CD138-negative cells sorted from bone marrow. All receptors come from a donor aged 40 or over with multiple myeloma.

This clonotype was seen only a few times. CDR3 sequence reads: CASSLGTEGNTIYF. CDR3 in DNA: TGTGCCAGCAGCTTAGGAACAGAAGGAAACACCATATATTTT. V and J are TRBV7-6 and TRBJ1-3; unclear D gene. Germline loops: CDR1 SGHVS, CDR2 FNYEAQ. This CDR3 has 14 amino acids. V was shortened by 1 base and J by 4 bases, with 8 bases between the two germline ends.

This clonotype was counted ten times or more. CDR3 protein: CSVEIAGWYTGELFF. The CDR3 bases are TGCAGCGTTGAAATAGCGGGATGGTACACCGGGGAGCTGTTTTTT. The rearrangement links TRBV29-1 to TRBJ2-2, with 8 bases lining up with TRBD2. Germline V gene sequence: CDR1 SQVTM, CDR2 ANQGSEA. The length of the CDR3 is 15 residues. The junction had 5 bases not matched to a gene; V was cut back by 2 bases and J by 3 bases.

This clonotype has ten or more counts. This chain joins TRBV5-6 and TRBJ2-3; TRBD2 might be the D (5 bases). V dropped 2 bases and J dropped 3 bases, with 13 bases sitting between them. This CDR3 has 15 amino acids. Germline V gene data show CDR1 as SGHDT and CDR2 as YYEEEE. The CDR3 DNA reads as TGTGCCAGCAGCTTCCTTCCACCGGGGACAGATACGCAGTATTTT. This sequence encodes CASSFLPPGTDTQYF.

This clonotype was recorded a few times. A read error may produce the germline difference seen at one junction end. The rearrangement links TRBV24-1 to TRBJ2-1; 9 nucleotides line up with TRBD2. CDR1 is KGHDR, CDR2 SFDVKD, per germline. This CDR3 contains 16 residues. The CDR3 DNA reads TGTGCCACCAGTGATCCCCGGGGACTAGCCGGCAATGAGCAGCTCTTC. Translating gives CATSDPRGLAGNEQLF.

With respect to this clonotype: A far bigger clonotype differs at one base, so this is likely a read error. The chain recombines TRBV11-2 with TRBJ2-1, with TRBD1 matching 9 bases. The J segment lost 6 bases and the V segment lost 3 bases, leaving 12 bases of the junction unmatched. Germline V gene lookup returns CDR1 SGHAT and CDR2 FQNNGV. The length of the CDR3 is 17 residues. CDR3 loop: CASSFTITGGGRNEQFF. CDR3 DNA sequence: TGTGCCAGCAGCTTTACTATAACAGGGGGCGGCCGCAATGAGCAGTTCTTC.

The sample holds many counts of this clonotype. The chain employs TRBV12-3 or TRBV12-4 and TRBJ2-7; a possible D gene is TRBD1 (5 bases). V was cut by 5 bases and J by 1 base, with 12 bases left in between. The CDR3 covers 14 residues. The CDR3 loop is CASSRTQSSYEQYF. The CDR3 DNA sequence: TGTGCCAGCAGTAGGACACAGTCTTCCTACGAGCAGTACTTC.

The table lists this clonotype with many counts. The rearrangement links TRBV7-8 to TRBJ1-5; D perhaps matches TRBD1 (5 bases). Trimming left V 5 bases short and J 0 bases short, with 11 bases between. CDR1 and CDR2 (germline): SGHVS, FQNEAQ. The CDR3 loop spans 15 amino acids. The CDR3 loop reads CASSAGYYSNQPQHF. CDR3 nucleotide sequence: TGTGCCAGCAGCGCAGGGTATTATAGCAATCAGCCCCAGCATTTT.

The table lists this clonotype with a few counts. A much larger clonotype is one base distant, so this may be a read error. The chain has TRBV12-3 or TRBV12-4 and TRBJ1-1; weak D call: TRBD1 (6 bases). Trimming removed 7 bases at V and 5 bases at J, with 11 bases between. The CDR3 consists of 12 residues. The DNA of the CDR3 is TGTGCCAGCACCGAGGGGGGAACTGAAGCTTTCTTT. This translates into CASTEGGTEAFF.

This clonotype showed up many times. This chain links TRBV29-1 with TRBJ2-1; TRBD2 aligns across 9 bases. The CDR3 runs to 13 residues. V shed 8 bases and J 7 bases; nucleotides not matched to a gene: 9. Per germline, CDR1 SQVTM and CDR2 ANQGSEA. The CDR3 DNA reads as TGCAGCACCGGGACTAGCCCCTCAAATGAGCAGTTCTTC. Protein: CSTGTSPSNEQFF.

This clonotype was detected a few times. The chain employs TRBV3-1 and TRBJ1-1; D gene uncertain. V shed 0 bases and J shed 1 base, with 9 bases lying between them. CDR1 and CDR2 (germline): LGHDT, YNNKEL (reference sequence). The CDR3 is 15 amino acids. The CDR3 protein is CASSQENLRNTEAFF. CDR3 bases: TGTGCCAGCAGCCAAGAAAACCTTAGGAACACTGAAGCTTTCTTT.

In its sample, this clonotype was seen many times. The chain joins TRBV12-3 or TRBV12-4 to TRBJ2-1; D gene ambiguous. Between the trimmed V and J ends, which lost 7 bases and 7 bases, there was a span of 20 bases. The CDR3 length is 15 residues. The CDR3 sequence: CASTDRASGENEQFF. CDR3 bases: TGTGCCAGCACCGACCGGGCATCGGGTGAGAATGAGCAGTTCTTC.

This clonotype was detected many times. The rearrangement joins TRBV4-1 to TRBJ2-6; TRBD1 matches 7 bases. This CDR3 has 19 amino acids. Per the germline V gene, CDR1 is MGHRA and CDR2 is YSYEKL. V dropped 0 bases and J dropped 2; count of bases not matched to a gene: 10. CDR3 sequence reads: CASSQDHDRVIPGANVLTF. CDR3 in DNA: TGCGCCAGCAGCCAAGATCACGACAGGGTAATCCCTGGGGCCAACGTCCTGACTTTC.

As regards this clonotype: This could be a read error, since a much larger clone is one nucleotide away. J is TRBJ1-1 and V is TRBV12-3 or TRBV12-4, with TRBD1 matching over 7 bases. This CDR3 is 14 amino acids long. The ends lost 3 bases at V and 4 bases at J; junction bases unmatched: 5. The CDR3 protein is CASSLGTEATEAFF. The CDR3 bases are TGTGCCAGCAGTTTGGGGACAGAGGCCACTGAAGCTTTCTTT.

The sample holds many counts of this clonotype. This chain links TRBV3-1 with TRBJ2-3, with unresolved D. This CDR3 has 12 amino acids. From germline, CDR1 is LGHDT and CDR2 YNNKEL (reference sequence). V gave up 1 base and J gave up 4 bases, with 3 bases separating them. The CDR3 nucleotides read TGTGCCAGCAGCCAAGCTCCAGATACGCAGTATTTT. This translates into CASSQAPDTQYF.

This clonotype was counted ten times or more. The J gene is TRBJ1-5, the V gene TRBV12-3 or TRBV12-4, with TRBD1 as a possible D gene (6 bases). Trimming cost V 2 bases and J 7 bases, with 12 bases left between them. This CDR3 spans 14 amino acids. The CDR3 loop is CASSLWGAGQPQHF. CDR3 sequence (DNA): TGTGCCAGCAGTTTATGGGGGGCGGGACAGCCCCAGCATTTT.

This clonotype was picked up a small number of times. One junction end disagrees with the germline gene, perhaps due to a read error. The chain employs TRBV7-8 and TRBJ1-5; D might be TRBD1 (5 bases). The CDR3 is made up of 15 amino acids. CDR1 and CDR2 from the germline V gene are SGHVS and FQNEAQ. CDR3 coding DNA: TGTGCCAGCAGCTTAGTAGGGACTAGCTATCAGCCCCAGCATTTT. Protein sequence: CASSLVGTSYQPQHF.

A remark on this clonotype: A read error may explain this, as a much larger clone is one base away. The chain recombines TRBV3-1 with TRBJ1-4; D is uncertain. Trimming stripped 0 bases from V and 4 bases from J, with 15 bases between. This CDR3 has 17 amino acids. The germline gives CDR1 LGHDT, CDR2 YNNKEL (reference sequence). The CDR3 loop reads CASSQEGKLSFNEKLFF. In DNA, the CDR3 is TGTGCCAGCAGCCAAGAGGGGAAGCTATCGTTTAATGAAAAACTGTTTTTT.

In this sample, this clonotype turned up a few times. V usage is TRBV27 and J usage is TRBJ2-4; D might be TRBD1 (6 bases). Germline loops: CDR1 MNHEY, CDR2 SMNVEV (reference sequence). V was cut by 4 bases and J by 8 bases, with 15 bases left in between. There are 14 residues in the CDR3. The CDR3 nucleotides read TGTGCCAGCAGTTCCCTTGCAGGGGCGGACATTCAGTACTTC. Translating gives CASSSLAGADIQYF.

This clonotype has at least ten counts. The chain links TRBV6-1 to TRBJ1-5; D gene unclear. Germline V gene lookup returns CDR1 MNHNS and CDR2 SASEGT. V lost 6 bases, J lost 4 bases, and 19 bases lay in between. The length of the CDR3 is 16 residues. CDR3 bases: TGTGCCAGCAGAAGATCACCTGGACGGGAAAATCAGCCCCAGCATTTT. It codes for CASRRSPGRENQPQHF.

The rearrangement links TRBV24-1 to TRBJ2-1, with TRBD2 matching 10 bases. Unmatched junction bases numbered 14, after V lost 3 bases and J lost 13 bases. CDR1 and CDR2 from the germline V gene are KGHDR and SFDVKD. The CDR3 is 16 amino acids. The CDR3 nucleotides read TGTGCCACCAGTGATGGACTAGCGGATGTAGGGGAGACCCAGTTCTTC. Encoded protein: CATSDGLADVGETQFF.